The text below deals with one T cell receptor beta chain. Its antigen is undetermined. The CDR3 spans 15 residues. Germline V gives CDR1 SGHNT, CDR2 YENEEA. The ends lost 4 bases at V and 11 bases at J; junction bases unmatched: 13. TCRdb re-derived calls from the 5' RACE reads in MiXCR, one entry per CDR3 protein. The table shows 350,000 or so distinct CDR3 sequences, with about 21% occurring only once. The data originate from a study of T-cell memory formation after mild COVID-19. Whole-study findings and limits: The finding that pre-infection memory included some responding clones suggested that cross-reactive memory joined. The CD4+ clones that contracted clustered mainly within CM and EM, and the CD8+ clones concentrated in EMRA.

The chain links TRBV11-3 to TRBJ1-1; 10 nucleotides agree with TRBD1. This clonotype was obtained from an adult woman who had mild COVID-19 (a few samples of this study predate the infection). Cell type and time point are not known. The sequencing sample was made of PBMCs or a T cell subset sorted from them (not recorded which). The CDR3 DNA reads TGTGCCAGCAGCTCCCCCGGGACAGGGGCCGCCGGGGCTTTCTTT. It is translated as CASSSPGTGAAGAFF.